The 32 T cell receptor beta chains presented below share a single source sample, sequenced in a study of shared clonotypes between healthy human individuals. As defined, naive CD8 cells were CD45RO-negative and positively selected for CCR7, with terminally differentiated effector memory CD45RA+ cells excluded. Generated by immunoSEQ multiplex PCR, the TCRdb table keeps only in-frame clones and is missing some. The sample gives around 1,900,000 clones, 93% of which show up once; around 1.8% is in the top ten. The sequencing input was naive CD8+ T cells from PBMCs. These receptors were taken from a man in his late teens or twenties in good health. Some clones in this sample may be carry-over from other donors' samples.

This clone was observed a few times. The V gene is TRBV19, the J gene TRBJ1-2; no definite D call. Germline V gene sequence: CDR1 LNHDA, CDR2 SQIVND (reference sequence). The CDR3 extends over 11 amino acids. V lost 5 bases and J 4 bases, leaving 5 bases between the germline ends. The CDR3 spells CASSSGYGYTF. The DNA of the CDR3 is TGTGCCAGTAGTTCAGGCTATGGCTACACCTTC.

This clone was counted a single time. The rearrangement links TRBV19 to TRBJ2-5, with unresolved D. The germline CDR1 and CDR2 sequences are LNHDA and SQIVND (reference sequence). V dropped 3 bases and J dropped 2 bases, with 10 bases sitting between them. The CDR3 length is 14 residues. The CDR3 DNA is TGTGCCAGTAGTATCGGGTCAGATCAAGAGACCCAGTACTTC. Its protein product is CASSIGSDQETQYF.

The chain couples TRBV11-1 to TRBJ2-7; 14 positions match TRBD2. Germline CDR1 SGHAT, CDR2 FQDESV (reference sequence). With V trimmed by 5 bases and J by 3 bases, 6 bases remained unmatched. The CDR3 is made up of 16 amino acids. The CDR3 reads CASSPGLAGEGYEQYF. The DNA of the CDR3 is TGTGCCAGCAGCCCGGGACTAGCGGGAGAGGGCTACGAGCAGTACTTC.

The chain carries TRBV19 and TRBJ2-5; 9 bases fit TRBD2. The V gene's germline CDR1 is LNHDA and CDR2 SQIVND (reference sequence). The junction had 3 bases not matched to a gene; V was cut back by 8 bases and J by 5 bases. The CDR3 totals 12 residues. The CDR3 DNA is TGTGCCAGTTCAGCGGGAGGTGAGACCCAGTACTTC. Amino acid sequence: CASSAGGETQYF.

Ten or more counts support this clone. The sample holds other DNA sequences that translate to the same CDR3. The chain has TRBV27 and TRBJ2-7; TRBD1 aligns across 7 bases. Germline values: CDR1 MNHEY, CDR2 SMNVEV (reference sequence). J lost 2 bases, V lost 3 bases, and 1 base had no gene match. CDR3 length equals 13 residues. For the CDR3, the DNA is TGTGCCAGCAGTTTGGGACAGACCTACGAGCAGTACTTC. Encoded protein: CASSLGQTYEQYF.

This chain links TRBV29-1 with TRBJ2-1, with 7 positions matching TRBD2. CDR1 and CDR2 from the germline V gene are SQVTM and ANQGSEA. This CDR3 region has 12 residues. V dropped 6 bases and J dropped 7; count of bases not matched to a gene: 6. This CDR3 is CSVSSGRNEQFF. The CDR3 DNA sequence: TGCAGCGTCTCTAGCGGCCGGAATGAGCAGTTCTTC.

The CDR3 region has the DNA TGTGCCAGCAGCCCGACCGACAGAAACTATGGCTACACCTTC. Translation: CASSPTDRNYGYTF. The chain is built from TRBV9 and TRBJ1-2; possibly TRBD1 for D (5 bases). The CDR3 extends over 14 amino acids. The V and J ends lost 4 bases and 2 bases respectively, with 12 bases between them. CDR1 is SGDLS and CDR2 is YYNGEE in the germline V gene. The variable domain in full, completed from reference TRBV9 and TRBJ1-2, reads DSGVTQTPKHLITATGQRVTLRCSPRSGDLSVYWYQQSLDQGLQFLIQYYNGEERAKGNILERFSAQQFPDLHSELNLSSLELGDSALYFCASSPTDRNYGYTFGSGTRLTVV.

The J gene is TRBJ2-3, the V gene TRBV7-9; D is undetermined. V lost 2 bases and J 0 bases, leaving 9 bases between the germline ends. The CDR3 is 15 amino acids. Germline loops: CDR1 SEHNR, CDR2 FQNEAQ (reference sequence). In DNA, the CDR3 is TGTGCCAGCAGCTTAACGGGCTTTAGCACAGATACGCAGTATTTT. It is translated as CASSLTGFSTDTQYF.

The chain has TRBV19 and TRBJ1-2, with D hard to call. This CDR3 contains 13 residues. V shed 7 bases and J shed 4 bases, with 13 bases lying between them. Germline CDR1 reads LNHDA; CDR2 reads SQIVND (reference sequence). The CDR3: CASIGVLRYGYTF. In nucleotides, the CDR3 is TGTGCCAGTATTGGGGTCCTCCGCTATGGCTACACCTTC.

The chain uses TRBV5-1 and TRBJ2-7; maybe TRBD1 (5 bases). Germline CDR1 reads SGHRS; CDR2 reads YFSETQ. V gave up 2 bases and J gave up 5 bases, with 8 bases separating them. This CDR3 comprises 12 residues. This CDR3 is CASSFLGDEQYF. CDR3 DNA: TGCGCCAGCAGCTTTTTAGGGGACGAGCAGTACTTC.

This clone has just a few counts. The chain carries TRBV27 and TRBJ1-2; no clear D. Trimming stripped 7 bases from V and 4 bases from J, with 10 bases between. CDR3 size: 12 residues. Germline V CDR1 and CDR2: MNHEY, SMNVEV (reference sequence). CDR3 protein: CASKGSFYGYTF. The CDR3 DNA is TGTGCCAGCAAGGGAAGCTTCTATGGCTACACCTTC.

This sequence joins TRBV7-8 and TRBJ2-7; D unclear. V was trimmed by 5 bases and J by 5 bases, leaving 22 bases between them. The length of the CDR3 is 16 residues. Germline assignment: CDR1 SGHVS and CDR2 FQNEAQ. CDR3 bases: TGTGCCAGCAGCCCTAAGGCGGCACCTGGTGGGAACGAGCAGTACTTC. Amino acids: CASSPKAAPGGNEQYF. The variable domain in full, completed from reference TRBV7-8 and TRBJ2-7, reads GAGVSQSPRYKVAKRGQDVALRCDPISGHVSLFWYQQALGQGPEFLTYFQNEAQLDKSGLPSDRFFAERPEGSVSTLKIQRTQQEDSAVYLCASSPKAAPGGNEQYFGPGTRLTVT.

This rearrangement joins TRBV5-8 to TRBJ2-1; TRBD2 matches at 8 bases. There are 15 residues in the CDR3. J lost 7 bases, V lost 0 bases, and 6 bases had no gene match. Germline CDR1 SGHTS, CDR2 YDEGEE. The CDR3 reads CASSLAGGDRNEQFF. As DNA, the CDR3 is TGTGCCAGCAGCTTGGCCGGGGGGGATCGTAATGAGCAGTTCTTC.

The chain has TRBV19 and TRBJ2-1; TRBD1 is a possible D gene (5 bases). Germline CDR1 reads LNHDA; CDR2 reads SQIVND (reference sequence). V shed 1 base and J shed 0 bases, with 10 bases lying between them. This CDR3 has 16 residues. The CDR3 here is CASSIAGQGSYNEQFF. The CDR3 DNA is TGTGCCAGTAGTATAGCGGGCCAGGGCTCCTACAATGAGCAGTTCTTC.

Concerning this clone itself: The sample holds other DNA sequences that translate to the same CDR3. The chain carries TRBV27 and TRBJ2-2; D might be TRBD2 (6 bases). CDR1 and CDR2 (germline): MNHEY, SMNVEV (reference sequence). The CDR3 contains 13 residues. Deletions cut 6 bases from V and 6 bases from J, with 11 bases between. The DNA of the CDR3 is TGTGCCAGCAGCCCCCGGGGGTCCGGGGAGCTGTTTTTT. Translation: CASSPRGSGELFF.

The chain employs TRBV6-1 and TRBJ2-5, with 7 bases that match TRBD1. Germline CDR1 and CDR2: MNHNS and SASEGT. The CDR3 is 15 amino acids. With V trimmed by 5 bases and J by 9 bases, 15 bases remained unmatched. CDR3 loop: CASSPRTGMSLAQYF. Written as DNA, the CDR3 is TGTGCCAGCAGTCCCCGGACAGGAATGAGCCTGGCCCAGTACTTC.

The chain has TRBV4-1 and TRBJ2-7, with D perhaps TRBD1 (6 bases). The CDR3 has 16 residues. Trimming removed 1 base at V and 1 base at J, with 14 bases between. In germline, CDR1 is MGHRA, CDR2 YSYEKL. The CDR3 DNA is TGCGCCAGCAGCCAAGTCCCCAGGACAGCATCCTACGAGCAGTACTTC. Amino acids: CASSQVPRTASYEQYF.

CDR3 coding DNA: TGTGCCAACCGAGGAAAAATAGGGAGAGCCAAAAACATTCAGTACTTC. Protein: CANRGKIGRAKNIQYF. The V and J genes are TRBV21-1 and TRBJ2-4; TRBD2, the table's D call, lacks a check against the DNA. TRBV21-1 is shown as a pseudogene. The CDR3 contains 16 residues.

The chain is built from TRBV9 and TRBJ2-7; perhaps TRBD1 as D (7 bases). Germline CDR1 and CDR2: SGDLS and YYNGEE. Trimming shortened V by 4 bases and J by 0 bases, and 20 bases separated the two germline ends. The CDR3 spans 17 residues. This CDR3 reads CASSPQGEAFPSYEQYF. The CDR3 coding sequence is TGTGCCAGCAGCCCCCAGGGGGAGGCCTTCCCCTCCTACGAGCAGTACTTC. Full variable domain (outside the CDR3, taken from reference TRBV9 and TRBJ2-7): DSGVTQTPKHLITATGQRVTLRCSPRSGDLSVYWYQQSLDQGLQFLIQYYNGEERAKGNILERFSAQQFPDLHSELNLSSLELGDSALYFCASSPQGEAFPSYEQYFGPGTRLTVT.

The V and J genes are TRBV7-9 and TRBJ2-5; 7 bases are shared with TRBD1. CDR3 length equals 15 residues. The V gene end was trimmed by 1 base and the J gene end by 5 bases; junction bases not matched to a gene: 7. The germline V gene encodes CDR1 SEHNR and CDR2 FQNEAQ (reference sequence). The CDR3 DNA is TGTGCCAGCAGCTTAGGGTCCAGGGGGTCGGAGACCCAGTACTTC. Translation: CASSLGSRGSETQYF.

The chain recombines TRBV15 with TRBJ2-7, with D perhaps TRBD1 or TRBD2 (5 bases each). This CDR3 has 14 amino acids. The germline V gene has CDR1 LNHNV and CDR2 YYDKDF (reference sequence). Trimming stripped 6 bases from V and 2 bases from J, with 14 bases between. CDR3 in amino acids: CATRHTGLPYEQYF. CDR3 sequence (DNA): TGTGCCACCAGACACACGGGGCTTCCCTACGAGCAGTACTTC.

This clone is a singleton in its sample. V usage is TRBV28 and J usage is TRBJ2-1, with 10 bases that match TRBD1. CDR1 and CDR2 (germline): MDHEN, SYDVKM. CDR3 size: 13 residues. The junction had 4 bases not matched to a gene; V was cut back by 5 bases and J by 9 bases. The CDR3 spells CASSGGDRGEQFF. The CDR3 DNA reads as TGTGCCAGCAGTGGAGGGGACAGGGGTGAGCAGTTCTTC.

Written as DNA, the CDR3 is TGTGCCAGCAGTTTGACTAGCGGGAGGGCCATGTCCTACGAGCAGTACTTC. Translating gives CASSLTSGRAMSYEQYF. This chain uses TRBV28 with TRBJ2-7; the match to TRBD2 covers 14 bases. V dropped 3 bases and J dropped 1; count of bases not matched to a gene: 5. Germline V gives CDR1 MDHEN, CDR2 SYDVKM. There are 17 residues in the CDR3.

The V and J genes are TRBV11-2 and TRBJ2-5, with D tentatively TRBD1 or TRBD2 (5 bases each). The CDR3 length is 17 residues. The V and J ends lost 0 bases and 3 bases respectively, with 17 bases between them. CDR1 is SGHAT, CDR2 FQNNGV, per germline. The CDR3 DNA sequence: TGTGCCAGCAGCTTAGATCGGGGCGGCAGGTTAAAAGAGACCCAGTACTTC. Protein product: CASSLDRGGRLKETQYF. Together with reference TRBV11-2 and TRBJ2-5, the CDR3 gives the full variable domain: EAGVAQSPRYKIIEKRQSVAFWCNPISGHATLYWYQQILGQGPKLLIQFQNNGVVDDSQLPKDRFSAERLKGVDSTLKIQPAKLEDSAVYLCASSLDRGGRLKETQYFGPGTRLLVL.

The chain recombines TRBV7-9 with TRBJ2-3; D unresolved. Germline V gives CDR1 SEHNR, CDR2 FQNEAQ (reference sequence). Trimming removed 1 base at V and 6 bases at J, with 8 bases between. This CDR3 spans 13 amino acids. This CDR3 is CASSLDRSDTQYF. Written as DNA, the CDR3 is TGTGCCAGCAGCTTAGATCGAAGCGATACGCAGTATTTT.

The V and J genes are TRBV7-2 and TRBJ2-5, with D uncertain. Germline assignment: CDR1 SGHTA and CDR2 FQGNSA. Trimming left V 0 bases short and J 5 bases short, with 13 bases between. The CDR3 sequence is 15 residues long. The CDR3 bases are TGTGCCAGCAGCTTAGCCGTGGCAGCAAAGGAGACCCAGTACTTC. Translating it yields CASSLAVAAKETQYF.

J is TRBJ1-4 and V is TRBV28, with 11 bases aligning to TRBD1. Unmatched junction bases numbered 4, after V lost 4 bases and J lost 3 bases. Germline assignment: CDR1 MDHEN and CDR2 SYDVKM. The CDR3 spans 16 residues. The CDR3 DNA reads as TGTGCCAGCAGTTCGGACAGGGGGCCGCCTAATGAAAAACTGTTTTTT. This gives the protein CASSSDRGPPNEKLFF.

The table lists this clone with a few counts. This chain links TRBV28 with TRBJ1-5, with D possibly being TRBD1 (6 bases). Germline V gene sequence: CDR1 MDHEN, CDR2 SYDVKM. Trimming shortened V by 5 bases and J by 0 bases, and 11 bases separated the two germline ends. The CDR3 runs to 15 residues. Here the CDR3 reads CASSPGHYSNQPQHF. DNA of the CDR3: TGTGCCAGCAGTCCGGGACACTATAGCAATCAGCCCCAGCATTTT.

The CDR3 reads CASTPSGQSYEQYF. The CDR3 DNA reads as TGTGCCAGCACCCCCTCGGGACAAAGCTACGAGCAGTACTTC. V and J are TRBV28 and TRBJ2-7; a weak D match, TRBD1 (6 bases). CDR1 is MDHEN, CDR2 SYDVKM, per germline. Deletions cut 7 bases from V and 3 bases from J, with 16 bases between. This CDR3 comprises 14 residues.

As to this clone: This sample includes further DNA sequences coding for the same CDR3. The chain links TRBV7-9 to TRBJ2-7; 8 bases map to TRBD2. Losses at the gene ends were 5 bases for V and 4 bases for J; bases not matched to a gene: 4. The V gene's germline CDR1 is SEHNR and CDR2 FQNEAQ (reference sequence). The CDR3 is made up of 13 amino acids. The CDR3 nucleotides are TGTGCCAGCAGCCCCGGGACTAGGTACGAGCAGTACTTC. Translated: CASSPGTRYEQYF.

In this sample, this clone turned up once. This rearrangement joins TRBV27 to TRBJ2-3, with D possibly TRBD2 on 5 matching bases. Trimming left V 5 bases short and J 3 bases short, with 12 bases between. CDR3 length: 14 amino acids. The germline CDR1 and CDR2 sequences are MNHEY and SMNVEV (reference sequence). CDR3 protein: CASSPARGTDTQYF. The CDR3 bases are TGTGCCAGCAGTCCCGCCCGAGGGACAGATACGCAGTATTTT.

The chain recombines TRBV14 with TRBJ2-5; the D gene is possibly TRBD2 (5 bases). This CDR3 spans 13 amino acids. Germline CDR1 is SGHDN and CDR2 is FVKESK. Between the trimmed V and J ends, which lost 6 bases and 1 base, there was a span of 9 bases. CDR3 loop: CASRDWIQETQYF. DNA for the CDR3: TGTGCCAGCAGGGACTGGATCCAAGAGACCCAGTACTTC.